The source of this T cell receptor (beta chain) is a study of blood T cells in healthy people across ages. The CDR3 contains 15 residues. Germline CDR1 SGHRS, CDR2 YFSETQ. The V end was cut by 6 bases, the J end by 7 bases, with 23 bases between. Sample-barcoded 5' priming and a J-beta primer mix drove a second PCR of about 6 to 12 cycles. In TCRdb, the 5' RACE reads were re-called with MiXCR into one record per CDR3 protein. Of about 640,000 distinct CDR3 sequences listed, roughly three fifths are singletons. This clonotype was recorded a few times. This TCR was sampled from a man aged 55 to 70 in good health. The chain employs TRBV5-1 and TRBJ2-7; maybe TRBD1 (6 bases). Sequencing used blood. CDR3 in DNA: TGCGCCAGCACCAGAGGGTCAGGGGCGTCCAATGAGCAGTACTTC. This translates into CASTRGSGASNEQYF.